These 6 T cell receptor beta chains came from one sample sequenced in a study of beta chain features in type 1 diabetes. The isolated RNA, all of it, was reverse transcribed, so expressed TCRB transcripts were what got sequenced. Using immunoSEQ multiplex PCR, the repertoire was profiled, and TCRdb retains in-frame clones only, with some absent. The table includes under 200,000 clones, approximately 9% detected once. The sequenced material came from central memory CD4+ T cells from blood. The receptors were sampled from a woman aged 18-35 years in good health.

This sequence joins TRBV30 and TRBJ1-5, with 10 bases fitting TRBD1. Trimming at V came to 4 bases and at J to 4 bases, leaving 4 bases not matched to a gene. Germline-derived CDR1 and CDR2 are GTSNPN and SVGIG (reference sequence). The CDR3 length is 14 residues. CDR3 coding DNA: TGTGCCTGGAACAAGGGACAGGGGAATCAGCCCCAGCATTTT. Translation gives CAWNKGQGNQPQHF.

This clone has a handful of counts. The chain couples TRBV30 to TRBJ2-5; 14 nucleotides agree with TRBD2. V was pared by 3 bases and J by 0 bases, with 9 bases of the junction left unmatched. The CDR3 is 18 residues long. CDR1 GTSNPN and CDR2 SVGIG come from the germline V gene (reference sequence). CDR3 amino acids: CAWSPGLAGGVHQETQYF. CDR3 bases: TGTGCCTGGAGCCCCGGACTAGCGGGGGGCGTCCACCAAGAGACCCAGTACTTC.

In this sample, this clone turned up many times. The chain employs TRBV29-1 and TRBJ2-1, with 14 bases fitting TRBD2. The J segment lost 12 bases and the V segment lost 4 bases, leaving 8 bases of the junction unmatched. The V gene's germline CDR1 is SQVTM and CDR2 ANQGSEA. The CDR3 is 14 residues long. The CDR3 region is CSVAFGTSGGTQFF. The CDR3 DNA sequence: TGCAGCGTTGCGTTCGGGACTAGCGGGGGAACGCAGTTCTTC.

This clone was seen a handful of times. The rearrangement joins TRBV5-1 to TRBJ1-1; D is ambiguous. Germline V CDR1 and CDR2: SGHRS, YFSETQ. Trimming cost V 2 bases and J 8 bases, with 16 bases left between them. This CDR3 contains 14 residues. This CDR3 is CASSLSSFGREAFF. The DNA of the CDR3 is TGCGCCAGCAGCTTATCTAGTTTCGGTCGAGAAGCTTTCTTT.

This chain links TRBV30 with TRBJ1-4, with D possibly matching TRBD1 (6 bases). V gave up 5 bases and J gave up 8 bases, with 15 bases separating them. Germline CDR1 and CDR2: GTSNPN and SVGIG (reference sequence). The CDR3 extends over 13 amino acids. The CDR3 reads CAWRQGSGEKLFF. In nucleotides, the CDR3 is TGTGCCTGGCGTCAGGGGTCGGGGGAAAAACTGTTTTTT.

In this sample, this clone turned up many times. Here the CDR3 reads CSGMGAEAFF. In nucleotides, the CDR3 is TGCAGCGGCATGGGCGCTGAAGCTTTCTTT. The chain couples TRBV29-1 to TRBJ1-1; the D is unclear. The length of the CDR3 is 10 residues. Germline values: CDR1 SQVTM, CDR2 ANQGSEA. V was pared by 7 bases and J by 6 bases, with 9 bases between.